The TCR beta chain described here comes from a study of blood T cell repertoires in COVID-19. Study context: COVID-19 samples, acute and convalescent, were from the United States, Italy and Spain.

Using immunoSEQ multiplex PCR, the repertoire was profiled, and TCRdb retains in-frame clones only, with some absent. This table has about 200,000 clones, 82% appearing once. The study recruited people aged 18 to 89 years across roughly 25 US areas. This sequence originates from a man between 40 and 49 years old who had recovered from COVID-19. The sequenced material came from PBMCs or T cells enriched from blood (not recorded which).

The CDR3 DNA follows: TGTGCCAGCAGGGGGACAGGGACCCCCCCCTACGAGCAGTACTTC. Protein sequence: CASRGTGTPPYEQYF. The J gene is TRBJ2-7, the V gene TRBV27, with 9 bases identical to TRBD1. The V and J ends lost 6 bases and 2 bases, in that order; junction bases with no gene match: 8. Germline V gives CDR1 MNHEY, CDR2 SMNVEV (reference sequence). CDR3 length: 15 amino acids.